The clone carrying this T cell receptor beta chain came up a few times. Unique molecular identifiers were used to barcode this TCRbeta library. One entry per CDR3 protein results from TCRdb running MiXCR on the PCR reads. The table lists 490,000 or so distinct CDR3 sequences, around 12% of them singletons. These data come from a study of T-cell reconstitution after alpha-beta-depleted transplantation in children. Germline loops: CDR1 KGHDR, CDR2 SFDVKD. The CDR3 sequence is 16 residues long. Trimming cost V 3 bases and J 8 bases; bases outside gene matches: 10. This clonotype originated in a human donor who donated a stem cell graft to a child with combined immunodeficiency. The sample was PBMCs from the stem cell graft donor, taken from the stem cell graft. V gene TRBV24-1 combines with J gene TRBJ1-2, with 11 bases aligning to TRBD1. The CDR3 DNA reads TGTGCCACCAGTGATGCCAGTGGACAGGGGGCGTCGGGCTACACCTTC. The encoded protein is CATSDASGQGASGYTF.